Described below is a single TCR beta chain sequence and its context. This clone has just one count. The clone's antigen remains unknown. Within one base of it there is no much larger clone, and no base qualities were kept. These data belong to a study of siplizumab effects on memory and regulatory T cells (dated by TCRdb to 2018 to 2020). Study-wide context: The study looked at the effect of siplizumab, an anti-CD2 antibody, on alloreactive T-cell subsets in allogeneic mixed lymphocyte reactions made from human PBMCs.

Sorted unstimulated T cells and proliferating T cells recovered from mixed lymphocyte reactions underwent TCRbeta CDR3 sequencing. Fresh whole blood from over eight HLA-typed healthy donors served as the source for isolating PBMCs. V lost 1 base and J lost 5 bases; the stretch between them is 14 bases long. Reading the germline V gene gives CDR1 SGHVS and CDR2 FQNEAQ. CDR3 length: 15 amino acids, cysteine to phenylalanine. The read is trimmed to its CDR3 DNA, 45 bases read in frame from base 1. Receptors were amplified or captured by the immunoSEQ multiplex PCR assay. Approximately 10^5 TCR templates per sample were assayed by the deep sequencing platform. Genomic DNA extracted from sorted T cells was used for TCRbeta CDR3 sequencing. The study's processing was this. The R programming language was used for clonal analysis of the TCRbeta CDR3 data. Alloreactive CD4+ and CD8+ clones were defined by comparing unstimulated samples with post-reaction CFSE-low samples. By matching sequences to the repertoires of sorted unstimulated Treg and non-Treg cells, each alloreactive CD4+ clone was assigned a regulatory or non-regulatory origin. In its TCRdb copy, this immuneACCESS table keeps in-frame sequences only and misses some clones. Where compared with another copy, unresolved V genes explain less than half of these, and the others have no known cause. The D gene and trimming were derived from the DNA, and the V and J assignments and clone size from that table. This sample holds over 85,000 clones; 92% were observed only once. The ten largest clonotypes hold 0.85% to 1.3% of the sample.

Study-wide findings and limitations: Among mappable alloreactive CD4+ clones, an average Treg-derived fraction of almost 70% was observed with siplizumab, compared with 26.9% in control reactions. Unstimulated naive T cells appeared more diverse than memory T cells, and naive cells seemed to contribute substantially to the alloresponse. Because sequences below about 10^-5 frequency were poorly captured, only a minor fraction of alloreactive clones could be mapped to unstimulated subsets. A naive or memory phenotype could not be assigned to roughly 80-95% of proliferating CD4+ or CD8+ clones. The suppressive function of proliferating Tregs from siplizumab cultures was not functionally confirmed. The cumulative frequency of alloreactive sequences traceable to unstimulated CD4+ memory T cells was significantly reduced by siplizumab.

The clonotype comes from a human donor in good health. Input material: CD4+ T cells sorted from blood. The sequence links TRBV7-8 to TRBJ1-1; the D segment cannot be called with confidence. The nucleotide sequence reads as follows: TGTGCCAGCAGCTTAGGCGGACCAAGAGGTACTGAAGCTTTCTTT. The resulting protein is CASSLGGPRGTEAFF. With all but the CDR3 taken from the reference TRBV7-8 and TRBJ1-1 genes, the full variable domain is: GAGVSQSPRYKVAKRGQDVALRCDPISGHVSLFWYQQALGQGPEFLTYFQNEAQLDKSGLPSDRFFAERPEGSVSTLKIQRTQQEDSAVYLCASSLGGPRGTEAFFGQGTRLTVV.